This T cell receptor beta chain was recovered during a study of T cells after posttransplantation cyclophosphamide. There are 17 residues in the CDR3. With V trimmed by 0 bases and J by 0 bases, 6 bases remained unmatched. From germline, CDR1 is SGDLS and CDR2 YYNGEE. Treatment was busulfan-fludarabine conditioning, a marrow graft, and cyclophosphamide on days +3 and +4. This clone is large in the sample. The protocol was immunoSEQ multiplex PCR, while the TCRdb copy is restricted to in-frame clones and leaves out a portion. The sample holds about 2,100 clones, and no clone turns up only once. The rearrangement uses TRBV9 and TRBJ1-5; TRBD1 agrees at 7 bases. This specimen was PBMCs, taken 86 days after allogeneic stem cell transplant with posttransplant cyclophosphamide. This clonotype was obtained from a female patient over 55 who received an allogeneic stem cell transplant from a related donor and was CMV-positive. A share of the T cells may be of graft donor origin. The CDR3 nucleotides are TGTGCCAGCAGCGTAGCAGGGGGTAATGATAGCAATCAGCCCCAGCATTTT. It is translated as CASSVAGGNDSNQPQHF.